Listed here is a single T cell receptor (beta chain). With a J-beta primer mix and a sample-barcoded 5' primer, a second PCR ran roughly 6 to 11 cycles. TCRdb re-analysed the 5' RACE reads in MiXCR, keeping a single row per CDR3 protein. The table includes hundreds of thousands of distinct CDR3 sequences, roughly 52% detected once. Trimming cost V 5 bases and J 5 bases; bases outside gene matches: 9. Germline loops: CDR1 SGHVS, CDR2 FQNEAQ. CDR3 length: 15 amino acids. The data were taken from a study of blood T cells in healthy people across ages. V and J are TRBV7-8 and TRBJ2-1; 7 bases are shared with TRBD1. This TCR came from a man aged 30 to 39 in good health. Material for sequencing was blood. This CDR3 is CASSPTGYFHNEQFF. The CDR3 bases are TGTGCCAGCAGCCCGACAGGGTACTTCCACAATGAGCAGTTCTTC.